The 31 T cell receptor beta chains given below trace back to one sample, sequenced in a study of blood T cell repertoires in COVID-19. Sequenced by immunoSEQ multiplex PCR; TCRdb stores in-frame clones only, minus some. This sample carries about 63,000 clones, approximately 80% of them seen once, and the ten largest clones take roughly 47%. Input material: peripheral blood. These TCRs come from an elderly woman with acute or convalescent COVID-19.

The chain carries TRBV7-3 and TRBJ2-7, with 12 positions matching TRBD1. The CDR3 consists of 19 residues. Germline V gene lookup returns CDR1 SGHTA and CDR2 FQGTGA. V was clipped by 7 bases and J by 2 bases; unmatched bases: 18. The CDR3 here is CASKHDKPGQGARAYEQYF. The CDR3 DNA reads as TGTGCCAGCAAACATGATAAACCGGGACAGGGGGCGCGGGCCTACGAGCAGTACTTC.

V is TRBV4-3 and J is TRBJ1-1; D uncertain. The CDR3 runs to 14 residues. Trimming removed 1 base at V and 4 bases at J, with 10 bases between. Per germline, CDR1 LGHNA and CDR2 YSLEER. The CDR3 spells CASSQGIEGTEAFF. CDR3 nucleotide sequence: TGCGCCAGCAGCCAAGGAATCGAGGGCACTGAAGCTTTCTTT.

V usage is TRBV19 and J usage is TRBJ2-5; TRBD1 matches at 8 bases. V lost 5 bases and J lost 3; bases outside the gene matches: 8. Germline values: CDR1 LNHDA, CDR2 SQIVND (reference sequence). This CDR3 spans 15 amino acids. CDR3 nucleotide sequence: TGTGCCAGTAGTGGCCGACAGGGGATTGAAGAGACCCAGTACTTC. Amino acids: CASSGRQGIEETQYF.

The chain employs TRBV6-5 and TRBJ1-2; possibly TRBD1 for D (5 bases). The CDR3 is 12 residues long. Germline V CDR1 and CDR2: MNHEY, SVGAGI. The V end was cut by 5 bases, the J end by 5 bases, with 9 bases between. CDR3 bases: TGTGCCAGCAGTCCAGGGAAATATGGCTACACCTTC. Its translation: CASSPGKYGYTF.

The rearrangement uses TRBV29-1 and TRBJ2-1, with D perhaps TRBD2 (6 bases). Germline loops: CDR1 SQVTM, CDR2 ANQGSEA. The V gene lost 7 bases and the J gene lost 3 bases, with 13 bases spanning the gap. The CDR3 is made up of 13 amino acids. The CDR3 nucleotides read TGCAGCGCCGCCGGGACTTACTACAATGAGCAGTTCTTC. Translation: CSAAGTYYNEQFF.

The chain links TRBV21-1 to TRBJ1-2; the table's D call, TRBD1, was not checked against the DNA. TRBV21-1 is labeled a pseudogene. The CDR3 sequence is 10 residues long. CDR3 protein: CASSNRGYTF. CDR3 DNA sequence: TGTGCCAGCAGCAACAGGGGCTACACCTTC.

This clone is medium-sized by share. The CDR3 coding sequence is TGTGCCAGCAGTGAATTTACAGGGAACTCGAACACCGGGGAGCTGTTTTTT. Its translation: CASSEFTGNSNTGELFF. This chain connects TRBV25-1 to TRBJ2-2, with D possibly being TRBD1 (6 bases). The CDR3 runs to 17 residues. Germline V gene lookup returns CDR1 MGHDK and CDR2 SYGVNS. The germline V and J ends were trimmed by 1 base and 0 bases, with 12 bases remaining between them. The full variable domain, rest sourced from reference TRBV25-1 and TRBJ2-2, is EADIYQTPRYLVIGTGKKITLECSQTMGHDKMYWYQQDPGMELHLIHYSYGVNSTEKGDLSSESTVSRIRTEHFPLTLESARPSHTSQYLCASSEFTGNSNTGELFFGEGSRLTVL.

J is TRBJ2-5 and V is TRBV10-1, with 7 nucleotides matching TRBD1. Germline CDR1 and CDR2: WNHNN and SYGVQD (reference sequence). The CDR3 contains 12 residues. J was trimmed by 6 bases and V by 9 bases; bases with no gene match: 7. CDR3 residues: CASGTADQTQYF. Here the CDR3 DNA reads TGCGCCAGTGGGACAGCTGATCAGACCCAGTACTTC.

The CDR3 DNA reads TGCGCCAGCAGCCCGCGACAGGGGACTGAAGCTTTCTTT. Translated, it gives CASSPRQGTEAFF. J is TRBJ1-1 and V is TRBV5-1; 8 bases are shared with TRBD1. V dropped 4 bases and J dropped 5; count of bases not matched to a gene: 4. Germline CDR1 SGHRS, CDR2 YFSETQ. The CDR3 consists of 13 residues.

This rearrangement joins TRBV4-3 to TRBJ2-1, with 7 positions matching TRBD2. V shed 1 base and J 7 bases; nucleotides not matched to a gene: 10. CDR1 is LGHNA and CDR2 is YSLEER in the germline V gene. This CDR3 has 16 amino acids. DNA of the CDR3: TGCGCCAGCAGCCAAGTCCTGGGGGGAGGGCGGAATGAGCAGTTCTTC. It yields the protein CASSQVLGGGRNEQFF.

About this clone itself: A junction end diverges from the germline sequence, so it may reflect a read error. This sequence joins TRBV30 and TRBJ2-7; D might be TRBD2 (6 bases). The germline gives CDR1 GTSNPN, CDR2 SVGIG (reference sequence). The CDR3 loop spans 14 amino acids. CDR3 loop: CAWSPLARSSEQYF. CDR3 in DNA: TGTGCCTGGAGTCCTCTAGCGCGATCCTCCGAGCAGTACTTC.

The rearrangement uses TRBV18 and TRBJ1-4; 7 bases match TRBD1. J gave up 4 bases and V 4 bases, and 3 bases lay outside the gene matches. CDR1 is KGHSH, CDR2 LQKENI, per germline. The CDR3 has 14 residues. The CDR3 DNA reads TGTGCCAGCTCACGGGGACAGCTTAATGAAAAACTGTTTTTT. Translated, it gives CASSRGQLNEKLFF.

This clone has at least ten counts. The chain employs TRBV30 and TRBJ1-1; a weak D match, TRBD1 (6 bases). The V end was cut by 1 base, the J end by 0 bases, with 12 bases between. Per germline, CDR1 GTSNPN and CDR2 SVGIG (reference sequence). CDR3 length: 15 amino acids. CDR3 DNA: TGTGCCTGGAGTGCAACAGGGACCATGAACACTGAAGCTTTCTTT. This codes for CAWSATGTMNTEAFF.

The chain combines TRBV5-1 with TRBJ2-5; 9 bases are a match to TRBD1. CDR3 length: 15 amino acids. V was pared by 1 base and J by 5 bases, with 6 bases of the junction left unmatched. Germline-derived CDR1 and CDR2 are SGHRS and YFSETQ. CDR3 DNA: TGCGCCAGCAGCTTGAACACAGGGGGCCAGGAGACCCAGTACTTC. This translates into CASSLNTGGQETQYF.

This chain uses TRBV2 with TRBJ1-4, with 7 positions matching TRBD1. Germline V gives CDR1 SNHLY, CDR2 FYNNEI. This CDR3 spans 16 amino acids. The trim removed 11 bases at V and 0 bases at J, leaving 12 bases unmatched. CDR3 protein: CASGGSSPSTNEKLFF. As DNA, the CDR3 is TGTGCCTCAGGGGGGAGCAGCCCATCAACTAATGAAAAACTGTTTTTT.

The chain links TRBV4-1 to TRBJ1-1, with 7 bases identical to TRBD1. The CDR3 has 14 amino acids. V gave up 6 bases and J gave up 0 bases; unmatched junction bases: 4. The germline V gene encodes CDR1 MGHRA and CDR2 YSYEKL. In nucleotides, the CDR3 is TGCGCCAGCAGGGAGACAGGGATGAACACTGAAGCTTTCTTT. Residues: CASRETGMNTEAFF.

This rearrangement joins TRBV5-8 to TRBJ1-1, with 8 bases identical to TRBD1. The CDR3 covers 15 residues. V was pared by 7 bases and J by 0 bases, with 8 bases of the junction left unmatched. Germline CDR1 and CDR2: SGHTS and YDEGEE. The CDR3 spells CASGIGQGMNTEAFF. In nucleotides, the CDR3 is TGTGCCAGCGGGATCGGACAGGGCATGAACACTGAAGCTTTCTTT.

In DNA, the CDR3 is TGTGCCAGCACCCGCATGGGGCTCACTGAAGCTTTCTTT. Translation gives CASTRMGLTEAFF. The chain is built from TRBV5-4 and TRBJ1-1, with D possibly matching TRBD1 (5 bases). Germline V gene sequence: CDR1 SGHNT, CDR2 YYREEE (reference sequence). V lost 6 bases and J 4 bases, leaving 13 bases between the germline ends. This CDR3 is 13 amino acids long.

The chain recombines TRBV28 with TRBJ1-2, with D possibly matching TRBD1 (5 bases). V gave up 3 bases and J gave up 0 bases, with 5 bases separating them. The CDR3 is made up of 13 amino acids. Germline assignment: CDR1 MDHEN and CDR2 SYDVKM. The CDR3 DNA reads TGTGCCAGCAGTTTGACAGCTAACTATGGCTACACCTTC. It specifies CASSLTANYGYTF.

This clone has just a few counts. Other DNA sequences in this specimen translate into the identical CDR3. The chain uses TRBV6-6 and TRBJ1-1; D remains unclear. Trimming pared 0 bases from V and 0 bases from J, leaving 5 bases between. CDR3 length equals 14 residues. Germline V lookup: CDR1 MNHNY, CDR2 SVGAGI (reference sequence). The CDR3 here is CASSYSGVNTEAFF. The CDR3 DNA is TGTGCCAGCAGTTACTCGGGAGTGAACACTGAAGCTTTCTTT.

This clone was picked up one time. CDR3 amino acids: CAWSAGSSYNSPLHF. The DNA for the CDR3 is TGTGCCTGGAGTGCGGGGAGCTCCTATAATTCACCCCTCCACTTT. The rearrangement uses TRBV30 and TRBJ1-6; D ambiguous. Trimming stripped 1 base from V and 0 bases from J, with 7 bases between. The CDR3 runs 15 residues. Germline CDR1 is GTSNPN and CDR2 is SVGIG (reference sequence). The full variable domain, its missing parts supplied by reference TRBV30 and TRBJ1-6, is SQTIHQWPATLVQPVGSPLSLECTVEGTSNPNLYWYRQAAGRGLQLLFYSVGIGQISSEVPQNLSASRPQDRQFILSSKKLLLSDSGFYLCAWSAGSSYNSPLHFGNGTRLTVT.

CDR3: CASSLSRGREPGELFF. CDR3 bases: TGTGCCAGCAGTTTATCGAGGGGGAGGGAACCCGGGGAGCTGTTTTTT. This chain links TRBV27 with TRBJ2-2, with a possible D match to TRBD2 (7 bases). Trimming removed 0 bases at V and 6 bases at J, with 14 bases between. The germline V gene has CDR1 MNHEY and CDR2 SMNVEV (reference sequence). The CDR3 contains 16 residues.

J is TRBJ2-5 and V is TRBV7-3; no clear D gene. Trimming took 6 bases from V and 5 from J, leaving 10 bases between them. The germline V gene encodes CDR1 SGHTA and CDR2 FQGTGA. The CDR3 spans 12 residues. CDR3 sequence reads: CASSRLGETQYF. CDR3 coding DNA: TGTGCCAGCAGTCGCCTCGGGGAGACCCAGTACTTC.

This chain connects TRBV3-1 (or the pseudogene TRBV3-2) to TRBJ2-5, with 9 bases identical to TRBD2. There are 14 residues in the CDR3. Looked up from germline, CDR1 is LGHDT and CDR2 is YNNKEL (reference sequence). J was trimmed by 4 bases and V by 3 bases; bases with no gene match: 3. CDR3 protein: CASSHSGSTETQYF. The CDR3 bases are TGTGCCAGCAGCCATAGCGGGAGTACAGAGACCCAGTACTTC.

V gene TRBV5-1 combines with J gene TRBJ2-2; tentatively, D is TRBD1 (6 bases). The V end was cut by 4 bases, the J end by 2 bases, with 15 bases between. CDR1 and CDR2 from the germline V gene are SGHRS and YFSETQ. This CDR3 is 16 amino acids long. The CDR3 nucleotides are TGCGCCAGCAGCCCTACCCCAGGGGCAAACACCGGGGAGCTGTTTTTT. Its protein product is CASSPTPGANTGELFF.

In its sample, this clone was seen a few times. J is TRBJ1-1 and V is TRBV2, with 7 bases lining up with TRBD1. The CDR3 consists of 14 residues. J gave up 4 bases and V 5 bases, and 7 bases lay outside the gene matches. Germline CDR1 reads SNHLY; CDR2 reads FYNNEI. The CDR3 DNA is TGTGCCAGCAGTCCCCAGGGGGTGGGCACTGAAGCTTTCTTT. This sequence encodes CASSPQGVGTEAFF. Full variable domain (remainder filled in from reference TRBV2 and TRBJ1-1): EPEVTQTPSHQVTQMGQEVILRCVPISNHLYFYWYRQILGQKVEFLVSFYNNEISEKSEIFDDQFSVERPDGSNFTLKIRSTKLEDSAMYFCASSPQGVGTEAFFGQGTRLTVV.

The genes are TRBV15 and TRBJ2-3; 9 bases line up with TRBD2. The CDR3 has 14 amino acids. The germline gives CDR1 LNHNV, CDR2 YYDKDF (reference sequence). V shed 4 bases, J shed 9 bases, and the junction held 8 bases outside the gene matches. CDR3: CATSTEVTSGTQYF. The CDR3 DNA follows: TGTGCCACCAGCACGGAAGTGACTAGCGGAACGCAGTATTTT.

The chain employs TRBV5-8 and TRBJ1-3; 7 positions match TRBD1. With V trimmed by 0 bases and J by 0 bases, 6 bases remained unmatched. The CDR3 is 17 residues long. Per the germline V gene, CDR1 is SGHTS and CDR2 is YDEGEE. The CDR3 region has the DNA TGTGCCAGCAGCTTGGGCGGGACAGTAAGCTCTGGAAACACCATATATTTT. Its protein product is CASSLGGTVSSGNTIYF.

The chain joins TRBV4-1 to TRBJ1-1; TRBD1 matches 9 bases. The CDR3 spans 15 residues. With 4 bases clipped from V and 7 bases from J, the junction kept 10 bases outside the gene matches. The germline V gene has CDR1 MGHRA and CDR2 YSYEKL. The CDR3 DNA reads TGCGCCAGCAGCCTCCTCCGGGACAGGGAGGGTGAAGCTTTCTTT. It yields the protein CASSLLRDREGEAFF.

The J gene is TRBJ1-2, the V gene TRBV5-6, with D tentatively TRBD1 (6 bases). Deletions cut 7 bases from V and 4 bases from J, with 17 bases between. Germline assignment: CDR1 SGHDT and CDR2 YYEEEE. This CDR3 spans 14 amino acids. CDR3 DNA sequence: TGTGCCAGCGGATTCAGGGGATCTCCCTATGGCTACACCTTC. As protein: CASGFRGSPYGYTF.

The V gene is TRBV24-1, the J gene TRBJ2-1; D perhaps matches TRBD2 (5 bases). Trimming shortened V by 4 bases and J by 5 bases, and 14 bases separated the two germline ends. The CDR3 runs to 15 residues. Germline-derived CDR1 and CDR2 are KGHDR and SFDVKD. The CDR3 spells CATSDPLDGDNEQFF. CDR3 DNA: TGTGCCACCAGTGACCCCCTGGACGGGGACAATGAGCAGTTCTTC.